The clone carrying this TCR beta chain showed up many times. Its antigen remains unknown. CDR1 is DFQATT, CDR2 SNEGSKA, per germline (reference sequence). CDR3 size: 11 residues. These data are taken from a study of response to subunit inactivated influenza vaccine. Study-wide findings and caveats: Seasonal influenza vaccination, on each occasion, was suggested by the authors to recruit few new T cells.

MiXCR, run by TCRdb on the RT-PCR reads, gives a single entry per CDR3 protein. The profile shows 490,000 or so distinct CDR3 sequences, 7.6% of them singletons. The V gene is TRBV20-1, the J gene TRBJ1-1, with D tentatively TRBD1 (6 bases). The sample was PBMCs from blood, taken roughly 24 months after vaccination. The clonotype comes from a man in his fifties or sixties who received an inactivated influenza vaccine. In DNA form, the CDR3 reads TGCAGGAAACAGGGCGGTACTGAAGCTTTCTTT. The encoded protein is CRKQGGTEAFF.